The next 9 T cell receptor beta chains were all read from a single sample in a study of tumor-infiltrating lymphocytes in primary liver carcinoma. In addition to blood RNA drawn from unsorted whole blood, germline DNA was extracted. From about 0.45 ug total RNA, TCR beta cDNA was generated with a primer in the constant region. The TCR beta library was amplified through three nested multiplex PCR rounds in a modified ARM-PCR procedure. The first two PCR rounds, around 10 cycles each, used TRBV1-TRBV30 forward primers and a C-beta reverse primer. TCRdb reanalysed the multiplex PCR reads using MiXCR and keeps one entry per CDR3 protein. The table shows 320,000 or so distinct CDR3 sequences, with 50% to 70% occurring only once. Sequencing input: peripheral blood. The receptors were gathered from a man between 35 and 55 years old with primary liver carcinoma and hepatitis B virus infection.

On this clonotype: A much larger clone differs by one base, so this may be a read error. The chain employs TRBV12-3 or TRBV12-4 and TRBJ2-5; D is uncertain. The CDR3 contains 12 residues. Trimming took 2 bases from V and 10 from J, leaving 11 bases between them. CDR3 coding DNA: TGTGCCAGCAGTTTAAGACCAGAAGGCCAGTACTTC. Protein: CASSLRPEGQYF.

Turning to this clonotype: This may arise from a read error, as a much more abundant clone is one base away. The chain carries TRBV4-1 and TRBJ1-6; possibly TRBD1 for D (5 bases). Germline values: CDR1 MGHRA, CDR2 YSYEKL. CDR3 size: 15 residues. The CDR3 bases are TGCGCCAGCAACCAACAGGAGGAGAGGGATTCACCCCTCCACTTT. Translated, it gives CASNQQEERDSPLHF.

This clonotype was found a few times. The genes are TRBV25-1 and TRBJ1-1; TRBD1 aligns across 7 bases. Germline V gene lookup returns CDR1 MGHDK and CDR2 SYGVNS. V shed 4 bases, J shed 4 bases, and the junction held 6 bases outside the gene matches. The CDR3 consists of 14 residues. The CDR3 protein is CASSGTGLGTEAFF. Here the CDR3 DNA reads TGTGCCAGCAGTGGGACAGGTTTGGGCACTGAAGCTTTCTTT.

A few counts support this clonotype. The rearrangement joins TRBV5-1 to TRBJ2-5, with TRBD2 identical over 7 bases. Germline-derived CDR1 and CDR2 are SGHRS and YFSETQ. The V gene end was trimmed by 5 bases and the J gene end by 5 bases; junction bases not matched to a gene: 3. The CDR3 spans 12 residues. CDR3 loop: CASSAGVETQYF. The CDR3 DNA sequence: TGCGCCAGCAGTGCGGGAGTTGAGACCCAGTACTTC.

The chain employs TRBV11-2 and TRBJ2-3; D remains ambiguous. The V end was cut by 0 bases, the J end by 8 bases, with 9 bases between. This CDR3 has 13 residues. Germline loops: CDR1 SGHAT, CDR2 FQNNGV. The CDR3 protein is CASSLEVVCTQYF. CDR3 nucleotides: TGTGCCAGCAGCTTAGAGGTGGTGTGTACGCAGTATTTT.

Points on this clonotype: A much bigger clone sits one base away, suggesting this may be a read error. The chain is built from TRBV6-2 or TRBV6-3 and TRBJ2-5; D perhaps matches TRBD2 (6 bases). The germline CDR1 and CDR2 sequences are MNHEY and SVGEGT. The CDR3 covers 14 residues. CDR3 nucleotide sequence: TGTGCCAGCAGTTATCTGGGGGGAGAAGAGACCCAGTCCTTC. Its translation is CASSYLGGEETQSF.

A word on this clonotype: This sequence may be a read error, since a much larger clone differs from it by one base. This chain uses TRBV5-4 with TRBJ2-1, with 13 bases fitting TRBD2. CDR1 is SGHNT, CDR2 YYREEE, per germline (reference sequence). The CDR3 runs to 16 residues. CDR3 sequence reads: CASSSGLAGANNEQLF. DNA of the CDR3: TGTGCCAGCAGCTCTGGACTAGCGGGAGCAAACAATGAGCAGTTATTC.

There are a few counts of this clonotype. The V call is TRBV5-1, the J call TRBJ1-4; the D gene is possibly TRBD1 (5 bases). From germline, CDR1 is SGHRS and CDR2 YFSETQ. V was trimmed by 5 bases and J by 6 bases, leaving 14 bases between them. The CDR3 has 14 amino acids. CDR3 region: CASRDTAVYEKLFF. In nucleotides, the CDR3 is TGCGCCAGCAGGGACACGGCTGTGTATGAAAAACTGTTTTTT. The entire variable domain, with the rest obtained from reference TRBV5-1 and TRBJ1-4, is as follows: KAGVTQTPRYLIKTRGQQVTLSCSPISGHRSVSWYQQTPGQGLQFLFEYFSETQRNKGNFPGRFSGRQFSNSRSEMNVSTLELGDSALYLCASRDTAVYEKLFFGSGTQLSVL.

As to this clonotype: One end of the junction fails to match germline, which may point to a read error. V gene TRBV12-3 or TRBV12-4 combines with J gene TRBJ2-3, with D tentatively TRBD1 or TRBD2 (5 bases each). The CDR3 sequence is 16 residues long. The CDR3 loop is CASSPYSEVSTGTQYF. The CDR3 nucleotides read TGTGCCAGCAGTCCCTATAGCGAGGTTAGCACAGGTACGCAGTATTTT.